One and the same sample provided the 26 T cell receptor beta chains below, sequenced in a study of blood T cell repertoires in COVID-19. Produced via immunoSEQ multiplex PCR; TCRdb's table is partial and in-frame only. This repertoire shows approximately 360,000 clones, approximately 87% found once; its top ten account for around 0.95%. Sequencing was carried out using PBMCs or T cells enriched from blood (not recorded which). All receptors derive from a woman in her 30s with acute COVID-19.

Regarding this clone: Other nucleotide sequences from this sample produce the same CDR3. The chain joins TRBV5-1 to TRBJ1-2; D is unclear. Trimming shortened V by 0 bases and J by 7 bases, and 10 bases separated the two germline ends. CDR3 length equals 13 residues. Germline assignment: CDR1 SGHRS and CDR2 YFSETQ. The CDR3 loop reads CASSLEGVGGYTF. The CDR3 DNA sequence: TGCGCCAGCAGCTTGGAGGGAGTCGGTGGCTACACCTTC.

The CDR3 here is CASTLHGTGVSPLHF. As DNA, the CDR3 is TGTGCCAGCACCTTACATGGGACAGGGGTTTCACCCCTCCACTTT. V gene TRBV6-5 combines with J gene TRBJ1-6; 10 bases match TRBD1. CDR1 MNHEY and CDR2 SVGAGI come from the germline V gene. V lost 7 bases to trimming and J lost 9 bases; unmatched junction nucleotides: 9. CDR3 size: 15 residues.

V is TRBV7-2 and J is TRBJ1-4; maybe TRBD1 (5 bases). CDR3 length: 14 residues. The V and J ends lost 6 bases and 8 bases respectively, with 16 bases between them. Per germline, CDR1 SGHTA and CDR2 FQGNSA. This CDR3 reads CASSRAGGGEKLFF. Written as DNA, the CDR3 is TGTGCCAGCAGTCGGGCCGGGGGGGGAGAAAAACTGTTTTTT.

Written as DNA, the CDR3 is TGTGCCATCAGTGACGGACTAGCGGGATCTTACGAGCAGTACTTC. This encodes CAISDGLAGSYEQYF. This chain joins TRBV10-3 and TRBJ2-7, with TRBD2 matching over 12 bases. The CDR3 runs to 15 residues. Trimming took 3 bases from V and 4 from J; bases not matched to a gene: 4. The germline gives CDR1 ENHRY, CDR2 SYGVKD.

The rearrangement joins TRBV6-1 to TRBJ2-1; 7 positions match TRBD1. V shed 3 bases and J 5 bases; nucleotides not matched to a gene: 7. This CDR3 is built from 15 residues. Germline V gene sequence: CDR1 MNHNS, CDR2 SASEGT. The CDR3 loop reads CASSEHRGMNNEQFF. The CDR3, as DNA: TGTGCCAGCAGTGAGCACAGGGGTATGAACAATGAGCAGTTCTTC.

This rearrangement joins TRBV4-2 to TRBJ2-7; weak D call: TRBD2 (5 bases). CDR1 and CDR2 from the germline V gene are LGHNA and YNFKEQ. CDR3 length equals 14 residues. Trimming cost V 4 bases and J 4 bases, with 14 bases left between them. The CDR3 loop reads CASSLEQRTYEQYF. The CDR3 DNA sequence: TGTGCCAGCAGCCTCGAACAGAGGACTTACGAGCAGTACTTC.

The chain joins TRBV19 to TRBJ1-6, with 9 bases identical to TRBD1. The CDR3 extends over 16 amino acids. Germline loops: CDR1 LNHDA, CDR2 SQIVND (reference sequence). J lost 14 bases, V lost 3 bases, and 14 bases had no gene match. In DNA, the CDR3 is TGTGCCAGTAGTATCGGACAGGGGCCCGACGGTGAGGCCCTCCACTTT. This codes for CASSIGQGPDGEALHF.

The table lists this clone with a few counts. The chain joins TRBV28 to TRBJ1-5; tentative D call: TRBD1 (5 bases). This CDR3 contains 16 residues. Germline V gene data show CDR1 as MDHEN and CDR2 as SYDVKM. Trimming removed 1 base at V and 4 bases at J, with 14 bases between. CDR3 nucleotides: TGTGCCAGCAGTTTATTTGGTCCGGGGGAGAATCAGCCCCAGCATTTT. This codes for CASSLFGPGENQPQHF.

The chain employs TRBV6-5 and TRBJ1-5, with no clear D. The ends were cut back, 6 bases at V and 0 bases at J, with 6 bases in the middle. This CDR3 contains 13 residues. Germline V lookup: CDR1 MNHEY, CDR2 SVGAGI. CDR3 DNA sequence: TGTGCCAGCAGGGGAGATAGCAATCAGCCCCAGCATTTT. Protein product: CASRGDSNQPQHF.

The chain combines TRBV27 with TRBJ1-6; TRBD1 is a possible D gene (6 bases). V lost 5 bases, J lost 0 bases, and 14 bases lay in between. CDR1 is MNHEY and CDR2 is SMNVEV in the germline V gene (reference sequence). There are 17 residues in the CDR3. The CDR3 nucleotides read TGTGCCAGCAGTCTACGGACAGAGAGCTCCTATAATTCACCCCTCCACTTT. This sequence encodes CASSLRTESSYNSPLHF.

This clone showed up just once. This chain links TRBV6-1 with TRBJ1-5; D remains unclear. The germline V gene encodes CDR1 MNHNS and CDR2 SASEGT. The CDR3 sequence is 16 residues long. V was cut by 1 base and J by 8 bases, with 18 bases left in between. This CDR3 reads CASSEDFYRSHKPQHF. CDR3 coding DNA: TGTGCCAGCAGTGAAGATTTTTATCGGAGCCACAAGCCCCAGCATTTT.

V is TRBV5-4 and J is TRBJ2-7; possibly TRBD1 for D (6 bases). CDR3 length: 15 amino acids. Trimming removed 0 bases from V and 0 bases from J, with 10 bases in between. Germline V gene data show CDR1 as SGHNT and CDR2 as YYREEE (reference sequence). The CDR3 spells CASSLAPGVSYEQYF. CDR3 sequence (DNA): TGTGCCAGCAGCTTGGCACCAGGGGTCTCCTACGAGCAGTACTTC. The entire variable domain, with the rest obtained from reference TRBV5-4 and TRBJ2-7, is as follows: ETGVTQSPTHLIKTRGQQVTLRCSSQSGHNTVSWYQQALGQGPQFIFQYYREEENGRGNFPPRFSGLQFPNYSSELNVNALELDDSALYLCASSLAPGVSYEQYFGPGTRLTVT.

The gene calls are TRBV5-1 and TRBJ2-2, with D unclear. Germline V gives CDR1 SGHRS, CDR2 YFSETQ. The CDR3 totals 12 residues. With 4 bases removed from V and 6 bases from J, the gap between germline ends came to 7 bases. CDR3 region: CASSVEAGELFF. The CDR3 bases are TGCGCCAGCAGCGTAGAGGCCGGGGAGCTGTTTTTT.

The rearrangement links TRBV27 to TRBJ1-6, with unresolved D. The length of the CDR3 is 13 residues. The V gene lost 1 base and the J gene lost 7 bases, with 5 bases spanning the gap. In germline, CDR1 is MNHEY, CDR2 SMNVEV (reference sequence). CDR3 region: CASSLFQNSPLHF. The CDR3 region has the DNA TGTGCCAGCAGTTTATTTCAGAATTCACCCCTCCACTTT.

The chain uses TRBV5-1 and TRBJ1-4, with D perhaps TRBD1 (5 bases). V was shortened by 0 bases and J by 8 bases, with 14 bases between the two germline ends. The CDR3 is 15 residues long. Germline V gene sequence: CDR1 SGHRS, CDR2 YFSETQ. The CDR3 is CASSLDGGEDEKLFF. The CDR3 DNA reads as TGCGCCAGCAGCTTGGATGGGGGGGAAGACGAAAAACTGTTTTTT.

The genes are TRBV13 and TRBJ2-7; D is perhaps TRBD1 (5 bases). V was clipped by 6 bases and J by 5 bases, with 23 bases between them. CDR1 is PRHDT and CDR2 is FYEKMQ in the germline V gene (reference sequence). The CDR3 is 16 residues long. CDR3 coding DNA: TGTGCCAGCAGTCAGCAGGGTGGGCAGGATCGAAACGAGCAGTACTTC. Residues: CASSQQGGQDRNEQYF.

The chain has TRBV3-1 (or the pseudogene TRBV3-2) and TRBJ2-1, with no clear D. V dropped 0 bases and J dropped 4 bases, with 16 bases sitting between them. There are 17 residues in the CDR3. Germline CDR1 and CDR2: LGHDT and YNNKEL (reference sequence). Here the CDR3 reads CASSQDEAAGWYNEQFF. CDR3 DNA sequence: TGTGCCAGCAGCCAAGATGAGGCCGCCGGATGGTACAATGAGCAGTTCTTC.

The table lists this clone with a few counts. A junction end diverges from the germline sequence, so it may reflect a read error. V usage is TRBV15 and J usage is TRBJ2-4, with 7 bases lining up with TRBD1. Germline loops: CDR1 LNHNV, CDR2 YYDKDF (reference sequence). This CDR3 spans 15 amino acids. The CDR3 coding sequence is TGTGCCACCCGCAGTAACGGCGACAGGGCGGACATTCAGTACTTC. Translated, it gives CATRSNGDRADIQYF.

The gene calls are TRBV19 and TRBJ2-1; 10 bases match TRBD2. Trimming cost V 7 bases and J 8 bases; bases outside gene matches: 8. Germline-derived CDR1 and CDR2 are LNHDA and SQIVND (reference sequence). The CDR3 totals 14 residues. This CDR3 is CASNKRGGNYEQFF. The CDR3 bases are TGTGCCAGTAATAAGCGGGGGGGCAATTATGAGCAGTTCTTC.

V gene TRBV6-5 combines with J gene TRBJ1-1; D is uncertain. The germline CDR1 and CDR2 sequences are MNHEY and SVGAGI. Trimming removed 0 bases at V and 0 bases at J, with 8 bases between. This CDR3 region has 15 residues. The DNA for the CDR3 is TGTGCCAGCAGTTACTCGAACGCAGTGAACACTGAAGCTTTCTTT. This sequence encodes CASSYSNAVNTEAFF.

This chain joins TRBV9 and TRBJ1-2; D is unclear. This CDR3 has 15 amino acids. Germline V gene lookup returns CDR1 SGDLS and CDR2 YYNGEE. Between the trimmed V and J ends, which lost 3 bases and 7 bases, there was a span of 19 bases. In DNA form, the CDR3 reads TGTGCCAGCAGCGCGCGTGAGGGTTTGGCTTCTGGCTACACCTTC. Translating gives CASSAREGLASGYTF.

J is TRBJ2-3 and V is TRBV3-1 (or the pseudogene TRBV3-2); 8 nucleotides line up with TRBD1. This CDR3 comprises 15 residues. The V and J ends lost 2 bases and 4 bases, in that order; junction bases with no gene match: 5. Germline V gene data show CDR1 as LGHDT and CDR2 as YNNKEL (reference sequence). The CDR3 here is CASSQSAGGSDTQYF. The DNA of the CDR3 is TGTGCCAGCAGCCAATCGGCAGGGGGCTCAGATACGCAGTATTTT.

The chain links TRBV2 to TRBJ2-2, with D possibly matching TRBD2 (6 bases). Germline CDR1 SNHLY, CDR2 FYNNEI. V was clipped by 10 bases and J by 4 bases, with 13 bases between them. CDR3 length: 13 amino acids. The DNA for the CDR3 is TGTGCCACCAGATTTAGCGGCACCGGGGAGCTGTTTTTT. It yields the protein CATRFSGTGELFF.

This clone has just one count. This rearrangement joins TRBV4-1 to TRBJ1-5, with D uncertain. V lost 0 bases and J 6 bases, leaving 15 bases between the germline ends. Germline CDR1 MGHRA, CDR2 YSYEKL. The CDR3 loop spans 16 amino acids. CDR3 DNA sequence: TGCGCCAGCAGCCAAGATTCGGAGGGATTCAGTCAGCCCCAGCATTTT. As protein: CASSQDSEGFSQPQHF.

This clone was picked up a small number of times. The chain recombines TRBV19 with TRBJ2-2, with 7 bases matching TRBD1. J was trimmed by 1 base and V by 3 bases; bases with no gene match: 8. CDR1 is LNHDA, CDR2 SQIVND, per germline (reference sequence). The CDR3 sequence is 17 residues long. Here the CDR3 reads CASSIFRTGGNTGELFF. CDR3 coding DNA: TGTGCCAGTAGTATCTTCCGGACAGGAGGGAACACCGGGGAGCTGTTTTTT.

CDR3 sequence: CASSPSGGGLGIQYF. The DNA of the CDR3 is TGTGCCAGCAGCCCTTCCGGGGGGGGGTTAGGCATTCAGTACTTC. The V call is TRBV9, the J call TRBJ2-4; 8 positions match TRBD2. Germline lookup yields CDR1 SGDLS and CDR2 YYNGEE. The CDR3 extends over 15 amino acids. With 4 bases clipped from V and 9 bases from J, the junction kept 12 bases outside the gene matches.